The T cell receptor beta chain described here comes from a study of beta chain features in type 1 diabetes. About this clone: The antigen is undetermined.

Whole-study findings and limits: Any HLA-type effect on TCRB rearrangement remained unresolved here.

Sequencing targeted expressed TCRB transcripts, as all isolated RNA had been reverse transcribed. Sequencing used immunoSEQ multiplex PCR; TCRdb keeps in-frame clones, though not all of them. The table lists tens of thousands of clones, about half of them singletons. The material sequenced was stem cell memory CD4+ T cells from blood. The clonotype was recovered from a woman aged 30 to 39 in good health.

The CDR3 DNA reads TGTGCCAGCAGTTACACGACGGGATTGACAGATACGCAGTATTTT. Residues: CASSYTTGLTDTQYF. The genes are TRBV6-5 and TRBJ2-3; D is possibly TRBD2 (5 bases). The CDR3 runs to 15 residues. Germline assignment: CDR1 MNHEY and CDR2 SVGAGI. The V end lost 2 bases, the J end lost 3 bases, and 12 bases lay between the germline ends.